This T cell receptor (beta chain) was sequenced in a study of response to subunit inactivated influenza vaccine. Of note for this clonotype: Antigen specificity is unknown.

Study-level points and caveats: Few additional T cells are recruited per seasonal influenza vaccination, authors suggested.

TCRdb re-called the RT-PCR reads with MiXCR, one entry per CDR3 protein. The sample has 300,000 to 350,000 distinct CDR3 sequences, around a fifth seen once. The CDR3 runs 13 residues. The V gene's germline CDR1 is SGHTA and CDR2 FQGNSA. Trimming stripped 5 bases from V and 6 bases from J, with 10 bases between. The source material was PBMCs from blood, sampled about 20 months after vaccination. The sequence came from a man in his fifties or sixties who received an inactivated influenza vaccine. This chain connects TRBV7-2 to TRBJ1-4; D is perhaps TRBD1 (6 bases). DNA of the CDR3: TGTGCCAGCAGCCTCGGACAGTATGAAAAACTGTTTTTT. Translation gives CASSLGQYEKLFF. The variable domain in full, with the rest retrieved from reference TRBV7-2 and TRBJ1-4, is GAGVSQSPSNKVTEKGKDVELRCDPISGHTALYWYRQSLGQGLEFLIYFQGNSAPDKSGLPSDRFSAERTGGSVSTLTIQRTQQEDSAVYLCASSLGQYEKLFFGSGTQLSVL.